The 29 T cell receptor beta chains presented below share a single source sample, sequenced in a study of Graves' ophthalmopathy and Graves' hyperthyroidism. Amplifying from RNA transcripts, the study obtained TCR beta CDR3 regions. A first-round RT-PCR used HTBI primers, followed by a second-round multiplex PCR. One entry per CDR3 protein, called by TCRdb with MiXCR from the multiplex PCR reads. The sample shows some 350,000 distinct CDR3 sequences, about 17% of them seen only once. The sequenced sample was peripheral blood. Every receptor here comes from an adult woman with stable Graves' hyperthyroidism.

A remark on this clonotype: The junction departs from germline at one end; a sequencing error may be responsible. This chain connects TRBV28 to TRBJ2-7, with D unclear. Per the germline V gene, CDR1 is MDHEN and CDR2 is SYDVKM. CDR3 length equals 14 residues. The CDR3 spells CASSMRISTYDQYF. DNA of the CDR3: TGTGCCAGCAGTATGAGGATATCGACCTACGATCAGTACTTC.

The rearrangement joins TRBV5-1 to TRBJ1-1; 7 bases align to TRBD1. The CDR3 loop spans 14 amino acids. J was trimmed by 0 bases and V by 6 bases; bases with no gene match: 5. Germline V gene sequence: CDR1 SGHRS, CDR2 YFSETQ. This CDR3 reads CASKRGQLNTEAFF. The CDR3 nucleotides read TGCGCCAGCAAGAGGGGACAGCTGAACACTGAAGCTTTCTTT.

Ten or more counts support this clonotype. The gene calls are TRBV6-2 or TRBV6-3 and TRBJ1-5; D might be TRBD1 (6 bases). Germline V gives CDR1 MNHEY, CDR2 SVGEGT. The length of the CDR3 is 15 residues. Trimming removed 6 bases at V and 1 base at J, with 13 bases between. CDR3 residues: CASSRQAVSNQPQHF. Written as DNA, the CDR3 is TGTGCCAGCAGCAGACAGGCTGTGAGCAATCAGCCCCAGCATTTT.

This clonotype was seen a handful of times. The J gene is TRBJ2-2, the V gene TRBV12-3 or TRBV12-4, with D possibly being TRBD2 (5 bases). Trimming shortened V by 5 bases and J by 3 bases, and 10 bases separated the two germline ends. The CDR3 is made up of 14 amino acids. The CDR3 here is CASSTGLDTGELFF. For the CDR3, the DNA is TGTGCCAGCAGTACGGGGTTGGACACCGGGGAGCTGTTTTTT.

This clonotype was seen a few times. V usage is TRBV5-1 and J usage is TRBJ2-7; 10 nucleotides match TRBD2. The CDR3 is made up of 17 amino acids. Germline V gene data show CDR1 as SGHRS and CDR2 as YFSETQ. V trimming: 2 bases; J trimming: 1 base; junction bases outside the gene matches: 9. CDR3 sequence reads: CASSFGKLAGSSYEQYF. The CDR3 nucleotides read TGCGCCAGCAGCTTCGGAAAACTAGCGGGGAGTTCCTACGAGCAGTACTTC.

This clonotype was found many times. This chain joins TRBV11-2 and TRBJ1-1; 8 bases are shared with TRBD1. J was trimmed by 7 bases and V by 6 bases; bases with no gene match: 7. This CDR3 region has 13 residues. Germline V gene lookup returns CDR1 SGHAT and CDR2 FQNNGV. Here the CDR3 DNA reads TGTGCCAGCAGACCAAGGACAGGGCTTGAAGCTTTCTTT. As protein: CASRPRTGLEAFF. The complete variable domain, with remaining parts taken from reference TRBV11-2 and TRBJ1-1, reads EAGVAQSPRYKIIEKRQSVAFWCNPISGHATLYWYQQILGQGPKLLIQFQNNGVVDDSQLPKDRFSAERLKGVDSTLKIQPAKLEDSAVYLCASRPRTGLEAFFGQGTRLTVV.

This clonotype has a count of ten or more. J is TRBJ1-2 and V is TRBV5-4, with D possibly TRBD1 on 5 matching bases. The ends were cut back, 0 bases at V and 6 bases at J, with 15 bases in the middle. This CDR3 region has 15 residues. The germline CDR1 and CDR2 sequences are SGHNT and YYREEE (reference sequence). The CDR3 DNA is TGTGCCAGCAGCTTGGATTCTGGGACTTCTGATGGCTACACCTTC. It encodes CASSLDSGTSDGYTF.

With regard to this clonotype: At one end the junction does not follow the germline gene, possibly because of a read error. V usage is TRBV7-8 and J usage is TRBJ2-2, with D perhaps assigned TRBD1 or TRBD2 (5 bases each). The germline gives CDR1 SGHVS, CDR2 FQNEAQ. The length of the CDR3 is 15 residues. In DNA form, the CDR3 reads TGTGCCAGCAGCCTCAGACGACAGAACACCGGGGAACTGTTTTTT. It specifies CASSLRRQNTGELFF.

The chain is built from TRBV20-1 and TRBJ1-6; D not resolved. V was shortened by 5 bases and J by 6 bases, with 14 bases between the two germline ends. The CDR3 length is 14 residues. Germline-derived CDR1 and CDR2 are DFQATT and SNEGSKA (reference sequence). CDR3 amino acids: CSASLRSGNSPLHF. In DNA, the CDR3 is TGCAGTGCTTCCCTACGGAGCGGTAATTCACCCCTCCACTTT.

This clonotype was observed many times. The chain uses TRBV7-9 and TRBJ2-4; D is unclear. The germline CDR1 and CDR2 sequences are SEHNR and FQNEAQ (reference sequence). V was pared by 5 bases and J by 3 bases, with 8 bases between. The CDR3 totals 13 residues. CDR3 sequence: CASSQWDKNIQYF. The CDR3 DNA follows: TGTGCCAGCAGCCAGTGGGACAAAAACATTCAGTACTTC.

Many counts were recorded for this clonotype. The genes are TRBV6-5 and TRBJ1-2; maybe TRBD1 (6 bases). The V and J ends lost 4 bases and 4 bases respectively, with 16 bases between them. CDR3 size: 15 residues. The germline V gene encodes CDR1 MNHEY and CDR2 SVGAGI. The CDR3 sequence is CASSSRGGSGYGYTF. DNA for the CDR3: TGTGCCAGCAGTTCCCGGGGGGGCTCGGGCTATGGCTACACCTTC.

On this clonotype: At one end the junction does not follow the germline gene, possibly because of a read error. The chain uses TRBV12-3 or TRBV12-4 and TRBJ1-2, with unresolved D. This CDR3 is built from 19 residues. The CDR3 loop is CASSWATSLSVINDYGYTF. The CDR3 DNA reads TGTGCCAGCAGTTGGGCGACATCATTATCCGTCATCAACGACTATGGTTACACCTTC.

At least ten counts were recorded for this clonotype. The chain has TRBV12-3 or TRBV12-4 and TRBJ1-1, with TRBD1 matching 8 bases. Trimming removed 5 bases from V and 4 bases from J; junction bases left unmatched: 3. The CDR3 runs to 13 residues. The CDR3 reads CASSTQGGTEAFF. The CDR3 DNA follows: TGTGCCAGCAGTACACAGGGGGGCACTGAAGCTTTCTTT.

This clonotype was detected many times. The chain combines TRBV9 with TRBJ1-2, with unresolved D. The CDR3 consists of 13 residues. Trimming cost V 4 bases and J 4 bases, with 11 bases left between them. Per germline, CDR1 SGDLS and CDR2 YYNGEE. The CDR3 loop is CASSPGRSYGYTF. In DNA, the CDR3 is TGTGCCAGCAGCCCCGGGCGGAGCTATGGCTACACCTTC.

This clonotype has a count of ten or more. The chain recombines TRBV9 with TRBJ1-2, with D maybe TRBD1 (5 bases). This CDR3 is 15 amino acids long. The ends were cut back, 0 bases at V and 4 bases at J, with 13 bases in the middle. From germline, CDR1 is SGDLS and CDR2 YYNGEE. The CDR3 loop reads CASSVGQGLIYGYTF. For the CDR3, the DNA is TGTGCCAGCAGCGTAGGGCAGGGCCTAATCTATGGCTACACCTTC.

Many counts were recorded for this clonotype. This chain uses TRBV10-3 with TRBJ1-1; D gene ambiguous. V lost 1 base and J 4 bases, leaving 4 bases between the germline ends. The CDR3 loop spans 12 amino acids. Looked up from germline, CDR1 is ENHRY and CDR2 is SYGVKD. The CDR3 coding sequence is TGTGCCATCAGTGAGTGGAGCACTGAAGCTTTCTTT. It codes for CAISEWSTEAFF.

This clonotype was seen many times. This chain uses TRBV7-9 with TRBJ2-5; possibly TRBD1 or TRBD2 for D (5 bases each). CDR3 length equals 15 residues. V lost 5 bases to trimming and J lost 5 bases, with 18 bases between them. Looked up from germline, CDR1 is SEHNR and CDR2 is FQNEAQ (reference sequence). The CDR3 sequence is CASSPIQAGAETQYF. In DNA form, the CDR3 reads TGTGCCAGCAGCCCAATCCAGGCCGGGGCGGAGACCCAGTACTTC.

This clonotype was observed a few times. The CDR3 spells CASSPKQGDEQYF. CDR3 bases: TGCGCCAGCAGCCCGAAACAGGGGGACGAGCAGTACTTC. The V call is TRBV4-3, the J call TRBJ2-7, with 8 positions matching TRBD1. Germline trimming cut 4 bases from V and 5 bases from J; bases unmatched to any gene: 4. Germline CDR1 reads LGHNA; CDR2 reads YSLEER. This CDR3 contains 13 residues.

The sample holds many counts of this clonotype. In nucleotides, the CDR3 is TGTGCCAGCACAAACCCGCTAGCCAAAAACATTCAGTACTTC. It encodes CASTNPLAKNIQYF. The V call is TRBV2, the J call TRBJ2-4; no clear D gene. Germline V gene lookup returns CDR1 SNHLY and CDR2 FYNNEI. The CDR3 is made up of 14 amino acids. V gave up 7 bases and J gave up 0 bases, with 10 bases separating them. Full variable domain (remainder filled in from reference TRBV2 and TRBJ2-4): EPEVTQTPSHQVTQMGQEVILRCVPISNHLYFYWYRQILGQKVEFLVSFYNNEISEKSEIFDDQFSVERPDGSNFTLKIRSTKLEDSAMYFCASTNPLAKNIQYFGAGTRLSVL.

Many counts were recorded for this clonotype. This chain links TRBV27 with TRBJ2-4, with 8 nucleotides matching TRBD1. The CDR3 runs to 15 residues. CDR1 is MNHEY, CDR2 SMNVEV, per germline (reference sequence). V lost 8 bases and J lost 1; bases outside the gene matches: 7. CDR3 in amino acids: CASGQRTGAKNIQYF. In nucleotides, the CDR3 is TGTGCCAGCGGCCAAAGGACAGGGGCCAAAAACATTCAGTACTTC.

This clonotype came up many times. CDR3 in DNA: TGTGCCAGCAGCGGGACAGGGATATCTAACTATGGCTACACCTTC. It translates to CASSGTGISNYGYTF. V is TRBV28 and J is TRBJ1-2; 9 bases are a match to TRBD1. The CDR3 is 15 amino acids. The V and J ends lost 6 bases and 0 bases, in that order; junction bases with no gene match: 5. CDR1 is MDHEN, CDR2 SYDVKM, per germline.

Only one count was recorded for this clonotype. This rearrangement joins TRBV12-3 or TRBV12-4 to TRBJ2-5, with D tentatively TRBD1 (6 bases). V was clipped by 7 bases and J by 3 bases, with 21 bases between them. There are 16 residues in the CDR3. CDR3 DNA: TGTGCCAGCACTCAGGGGTTGGCGAACTCCAAAGAGACCCAGTACTTC. It translates to CASTQGLANSKETQYF.

The chain is built from TRBV15 and TRBJ1-5; possible D gene TRBD1, 6 bases. The CDR3 runs 14 residues. Trimming left V 5 bases short and J 5 bases short, with 13 bases between. Germline V gene sequence: CDR1 LNHNV, CDR2 YYDKDF (reference sequence). CDR3 DNA: TGTGCCACCAGCGCCTACGGGGGGCATCAGCCCCAGCATTTT. Translation gives CATSAYGGHQPQHF.

This clonotype was seen more than once but under ten times. The genes are TRBV29-1 and TRBJ2-2, with D tentatively TRBD1 (6 bases). This CDR3 has 14 residues. V was cut by 6 bases and J by 0 bases, with 11 bases left in between. Germline loops: CDR1 SQVTM, CDR2 ANQGSEA. CDR3 DNA: TGCAGCGTCCAACAGGGTTCGAACACCGGGGAGCTGTTTTTT. This translates into CSVQQGSNTGELFF.

The chain is built from TRBV5-1 and TRBJ2-7; 7 bases agree with TRBD1. V trimming: 6 bases; J trimming: 4 bases; junction bases outside the gene matches: 16. This CDR3 contains 16 residues. Germline CDR1 reads SGHRS; CDR2 reads YFSETQ. The CDR3 loop reads CASTRDPTGDLYEQYF. The CDR3, as DNA: TGCGCCAGCACTAGGGATCCCACAGGGGACCTTTACGAGCAGTACTTC.

This chain joins TRBV6-4 and TRBJ2-5, with D perhaps given as TRBD1 or TRBD2 (5 bases each). Trimming removed 5 bases from V and 8 bases from J, with 18 bases in between. Per germline, CDR1 MRHNA and CDR2 SNTAGT. CDR3 length: 14 amino acids. CDR3 bases: TGTGCCAGCAGTCAGGGTAGGGACGGTCCAACCCAGTACTTC. It specifies CASSQGRDGPTQYF.

The sample holds many counts of this clonotype. This rearrangement joins TRBV10-1 to TRBJ2-2; 7 bases align to TRBD2. CDR1 is WNHNN and CDR2 is SYGVQD in the germline V gene (reference sequence). The length of the CDR3 is 15 residues. After removal of 4 bases from V and 1 base from J, the junction contained 3 bases not matched to a gene. Written as DNA, the CDR3 is TGCGCCAGCAGTGTGGCTAGCGGGAACACCGGGGAGCTGTTTTTT. Translation: CASSVASGNTGELFF.

The chain uses TRBV19 and TRBJ2-5, with D maybe TRBD1 (6 bases). In germline, CDR1 is LNHDA, CDR2 SQIVND (reference sequence). V was trimmed by 1 base and J by 1 base, leaving 10 bases between them. CDR3 length: 15 amino acids. The CDR3 here is CASSIGGQFQETQYF. CDR3 bases: TGTGCCAGTAGTATAGGAGGACAGTTCCAAGAGACCCAGTACTTC.

There are many counts of this clonotype. This chain connects TRBV6-4 to TRBJ1-5; TRBD1 might be the D (5 bases). Germline V gene sequence: CDR1 MRHNA, CDR2 SNTAGT. The CDR3 spans 18 residues. Between the trimmed V and J ends, which lost 2 bases and 0 bases, there was a span of 17 bases. CDR3 sequence: CASSDRGAPFISNQPQHF. The CDR3 DNA sequence: TGTGCCAGCAGTGACCGGGGCGCTCCCTTCATTAGCAATCAGCCCCAGCATTTT.